These 21 T cell receptor beta chains share one sample of origin, sequenced in a study of OX40 agonist ivuxolimab in advanced cancers. Profiling relied on immunoSEQ multiplex PCR, and the TCRdb table lists in-frame clones only, not all of them. The sample consists of about 82,000 clones, around nine tenths of them appearing once. The sequenced sample was CD4+ or CD8+ T cells sorted from blood, obtained in a trial of the OX40 agonist ivuxolimab. The receptors stem from an adult with an advanced solid tumor such as melanoma, head and neck, liver or kidney cancer.

This chain connects TRBV5-1 to TRBJ1-2; 9 bases are shared with TRBD1. The J segment lost 10 bases and the V segment lost 1 base, leaving 2 bases of the junction unmatched. The CDR3 is 12 residues long. Germline V gene sequence: CDR1 SGHRS, CDR2 YFSETQ. CDR3 loop: CASSLTGGDYTF. The CDR3 DNA reads TGCGCCAGCAGCTTGACAGGGGGCGACTACACCTTC.

This clone showed up just once. V and J are TRBV7-9 and TRBJ2-1; D is possibly TRBD1 or TRBD2 (5 bases each). V was clipped by 5 bases and J by 2 bases, with 13 bases between them. The CDR3 loop spans 15 amino acids. Germline-derived CDR1 and CDR2 are SEHNR and FQNEAQ (reference sequence). CDR3 sequence (DNA): TGTGCCAGCAGCCCCGGGACCCCCACCTACAATGAGCAGTTCTTC. Translation gives CASSPGTPTYNEQFF.

The genes are TRBV2 and TRBJ1-6; 7 bases fit TRBD1. This CDR3 has 14 amino acids. Germline V gives CDR1 SNHLY, CDR2 FYNNEI. The V and J ends lost 6 bases and 7 bases, in that order; junction bases with no gene match: 6. The CDR3 protein is CASRIQGINSPLHF. In DNA, the CDR3 is TGTGCCAGCAGGATACAGGGGATAAATTCACCCCTCCACTTT.

CDR3 protein: CASSYLAGGPDTQYF. As DNA, the CDR3 is TGTGCCAGCAGCTATCTAGCGGGAGGGCCAGATACGCAGTATTTT. V usage is TRBV5-4 and J usage is TRBJ2-3; 12 positions match TRBD2. The germline CDR1 and CDR2 sequences are SGHNT and YYREEE (reference sequence). V was pared by 3 bases and J by 4 bases, with 3 bases of the junction left unmatched. CDR3 length: 15 amino acids.

The rearrangement joins TRBV5-4 to TRBJ2-5, with 11 bases lining up with TRBD2. Germline lookup yields CDR1 SGHNT and CDR2 YYREEE (reference sequence). CDR3 length equals 16 residues. Losses at the gene ends were 4 bases for V and 0 bases for J; bases not matched to a gene: 5. The CDR3 protein is CASSTRLAGYQETQYF. CDR3 coding DNA: TGTGCCAGCAGCACCCGACTAGCGGGGTACCAAGAGACCCAGTACTTC.

The chain carries TRBV5-4 and TRBJ2-5; D tentatively reads TRBD1 or TRBD2 (5 bases each). The CDR3 runs to 15 residues. Germline-derived CDR1 and CDR2 are SGHNT and YYREEE (reference sequence). Trimming took off 6 bases at V and 4 bases at J, with 19 bases between the two ends. CDR3 amino acids: CASNPGTLARETQYF. The CDR3 region has the DNA TGTGCCAGCAACCCAGGGACCCTTGCTCGAGAGACCCAGTACTTC.

This rearrangement joins TRBV5-1 to TRBJ2-7, with a weak D call TRBD2 (5 bases). Trimming shortened V by 4 bases and J by 1 base, and 12 bases separated the two germline ends. CDR3 length equals 14 residues. Germline loops: CDR1 SGHRS, CDR2 YFSETQ. For the CDR3, the DNA is TGCGCCAGCAGCGGCGGGCCACCTTCCTACGAGCAGTACTTC. Translation: CASSGGPPSYEQYF.

The rearrangement links TRBV5-8 to TRBJ2-7; tentatively, D is TRBD1 (5 bases). With 6 bases removed from V and 3 bases from J, the gap between germline ends came to 25 bases. The CDR3 is 17 residues long. Germline-derived CDR1 and CDR2 are SGHTS and YDEGEE. The CDR3 DNA reads TGTGCCAGCAACTCGCAGGGCGTTCGATCGGGCTACTACGAGCAGTACTTC. This gives the protein CASNSQGVRSGYYEQYF.

The chain couples TRBV19 to TRBJ1-5; 8 nucleotides align to TRBD1. The CDR3 covers 16 residues. The germline gives CDR1 LNHDA, CDR2 SQIVND (reference sequence). V lost 6 bases, J lost 5 bases, and 12 bases stayed unmatched. The CDR3 loop is CASSQRRGQGHQPQHF. The CDR3 DNA follows: TGTGCCAGTAGCCAACGGCGCGGACAGGGCCATCAGCCCCAGCATTTT.

This sequence joins TRBV29-1 and TRBJ2-7; 7 nucleotides align to TRBD2. The length of the CDR3 is 14 residues. Germline CDR1 SQVTM, CDR2 ANQGSEA. V lost 7 bases and J lost 5; bases outside the gene matches: 14. The CDR3: CSAQPGVGGNEQYF. The CDR3 DNA reads as TGCAGCGCTCAACCGGGGGTCGGGGGGAACGAGCAGTACTTC.

This chain links TRBV6-6 with TRBJ2-7, with 7 positions matching TRBD2. This CDR3 has 15 residues. From germline, CDR1 is MNHNY and CDR2 SVGAGI (reference sequence). The V segment lost 4 bases and the J segment 5 bases; nucleotides outside the gene matches: 11. The CDR3, as DNA: TGTGCCAGCAGTTCCCCGGGAGCGGGATGGAACGAGCAGTACTTC. As protein: CASSSPGAGWNEQYF.

This chain joins TRBV7-9 and TRBJ2-7, with D perhaps assigned TRBD1 or TRBD2 (6 bases each). This CDR3 is built from 13 residues. The germline V gene has CDR1 SEHNR and CDR2 FQNEAQ (reference sequence). V gave up 3 bases and J gave up 6 bases, with 12 bases separating them. Here the CDR3 reads CASSLGGGGEQYF. CDR3 bases: TGTGCCAGCAGCTTGGGTGGAGGGGGCGAGCAGTACTTC. The full variable domain, with the rest looked up from reference TRBV7-9 and TRBJ2-7, is DTGVSQNPRHKITKRGQNVTFRCDPISEHNRLYWYRQTLGQGPEFLTYFQNEAQLEKSRLLSDRFSAERPKGSFSTLEIQRTEQGDSAMYLCASSLGGGGEQYFGPGTRLTVT.

This sequence joins TRBV28 and TRBJ1-5; 11 nucleotides match TRBD1. V gave up 5 bases and J gave up 7 bases; unmatched junction bases: 7. The CDR3 covers 15 residues. The germline CDR1 and CDR2 sequences are MDHEN and SYDVKM. CDR3 nucleotides: TGTGCCAGCAGTCCCTGGACAGGGGGCTCGCAGCCCCAGCATTTT. Protein sequence: CASSPWTGGSQPQHF.

This chain uses TRBV2 with TRBJ1-1; D remains unclear. V was trimmed by 2 bases and J by 4 bases, leaving 8 bases between them. The CDR3 length is 13 residues. Germline-derived CDR1 and CDR2 are SNHLY and FYNNEI. The CDR3 sequence: CASSEQVFTEAFF. In DNA form, the CDR3 reads TGTGCCAGCAGTGAACAGGTCTTCACTGAAGCTTTCTTT.

The CDR3 spells CASSPAGLAGEQFF. CDR3 nucleotide sequence: TGTGCCAGCAGCCCCGCGGGACTAGCCGGTGAGCAGTTCTTC. The gene calls are TRBV7-8 and TRBJ2-1; TRBD2 aligns across 9 bases. Germline V gene lookup returns CDR1 SGHVS and CDR2 FQNEAQ. V was clipped by 5 bases and J by 9 bases; unmatched bases: 8. The CDR3 length is 14 residues. The whole variable domain, filled in from reference TRBV7-8 and TRBJ2-1, reads GAGVSQSPRYKVAKRGQDVALRCDPISGHVSLFWYQQALGQGPEFLTYFQNEAQLDKSGLPSDRFFAERPEGSVSTLKIQRTQQEDSAVYLCASSPAGLAGEQFFGPGTRLTVL.

V gene TRBV7-9 combines with J gene TRBJ2-7; D gene ambiguous. The CDR3 sequence is 12 residues long. Trimming removed 4 bases at V and 7 bases at J, with 11 bases between. CDR1 SEHNR and CDR2 FQNEAQ come from the germline V gene (reference sequence). The CDR3 loop is CASSSLIGEQYF. CDR3 bases: TGTGCCAGCAGCTCCCTAATCGGTGAGCAGTACTTC.

The chain has TRBV5-4 and TRBJ1-1; TRBD1 aligns across 7 bases. V gave up 4 bases and J gave up 4 bases; unmatched junction bases: 4. The CDR3 extends over 13 amino acids. CDR1 and CDR2 from the germline V gene are SGHNT and YYREEE (reference sequence). CDR3 residues: CASSPQGSTEAFF. The CDR3, as DNA: TGTGCCAGCAGCCCACAGGGGAGCACTGAAGCTTTCTTT.

The chain links TRBV29-1 to TRBJ1-4, with D tentatively TRBD1 (6 bases). The germline V gene encodes CDR1 SQVTM and CDR2 ANQGSEA. This CDR3 spans 12 amino acids. Deletions cut 7 bases from V and 2 bases from J, with 8 bases between. The CDR3 DNA reads as TGCAGCGCAGGGGAGACTAATGAAAAACTGTTTTTT. As protein: CSAGETNEKLFF.

V usage is TRBV28 and J usage is TRBJ2-3; tentative D call: TRBD2 (5 bases). This CDR3 comprises 15 residues. V lost 7 bases, J lost 0 bases, and 14 bases lay in between. Germline CDR1 and CDR2: MDHEN and SYDVKM. CDR3 in amino acids: CASTVPRGSTDTQYF. CDR3 DNA: TGTGCCAGCACCGTACCCCGGGGAAGCACAGATACGCAGTATTTT.

The chain recombines TRBV19 with TRBJ1-1; the match to TRBD1 covers 9 bases. The CDR3 length is 14 residues. V was pared by 7 bases and J by 5 bases, with 8 bases of the junction left unmatched. Germline V gene lookup returns CDR1 LNHDA and CDR2 SQIVND (reference sequence). The CDR3: CASTKDRGRTEAFF. The CDR3 DNA is TGTGCCAGTACCAAAGACAGGGGGAGGACTGAAGCTTTCTTT.

This chain joins TRBV6-1 and TRBJ1-4, with TRBD1 matching 7 bases. The CDR3 loop spans 15 amino acids. Germline-derived CDR1 and CDR2 are MNHNS and SASEGT. V lost 1 base to trimming and J lost 5 bases; unmatched junction nucleotides: 4. CDR3 nucleotide sequence: TGTGCCAGCAGTGAAGGGGACAGATACAATGAAAAACTGTTTTTT. Amino acids: CASSEGDRYNEKLFF.